This section outlines one T cell receptor beta chain sequence together with its context. This sample was taken from a study of control samples from healthy donors and cancer patients. Using immunoSEQ multiplex PCR, the repertoire was profiled, and TCRdb retains in-frame clones only, with some absent. In the table there are 70,000 to 85,000 clones, approximately 82% of which are singletons. The material sequenced was PBMCs. The clonotype originates from a man aged 55 to 70 with head and neck cancer.

CDR3 nucleotide sequence: TGTGCCAGCAGTGACACCCTGAACACTGAAGCTTTCTTT. Translated, it gives CASSDTLNTEAFF. The chain links TRBV6-6 to TRBJ1-1; D unclear. The germline CDR1 and CDR2 sequences are MNHNY and SVGAGI (reference sequence). There are 13 residues in the CDR3. Trimming took off 5 bases at V and 0 bases at J, with 7 bases between the two ends.